This record looks at one TCR beta chain sequence and its context. The data derive from a study of neurological immune-mediated disorders. The time point denotes: longitudinal time-point 3. TCRdb re-called the 5' RACE reads with MiXCR, one entry per CDR3 protein. The profile shows roughly 42,000 distinct CDR3 sequences, roughly 14% of them singletons. Sequencing was performed on PBMCs. The clonotype originates from a man aged 25 to 40 in good health.

This CDR3 reads CASSSGQGLETQYF. The CDR3 DNA is TGCGCCAGCAGCTCCGGACAGGGTTTAGAGACCCAGTACTTC. The gene calls are TRBV5-1 and TRBJ2-5; 8 nucleotides line up with TRBD1. The CDR3 sequence is 14 residues long. V lost 3 bases to trimming and J lost 4 bases; unmatched junction nucleotides: 5. Germline assignment: CDR1 SGHRS and CDR2 YFSETQ.